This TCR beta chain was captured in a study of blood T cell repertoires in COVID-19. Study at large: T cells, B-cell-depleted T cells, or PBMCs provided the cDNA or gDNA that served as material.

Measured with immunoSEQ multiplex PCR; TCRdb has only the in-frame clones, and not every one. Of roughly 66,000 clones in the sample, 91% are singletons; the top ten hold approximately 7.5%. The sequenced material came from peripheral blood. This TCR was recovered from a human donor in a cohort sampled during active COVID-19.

CDR3 sequence: CASSFRGTNTEAFF. The CDR3, as DNA: TGTGCCAGCAGCTTCAGGGGGACGAACACTGAAGCTTTCTTT. The chain employs TRBV7-2 and TRBJ1-1; TRBD1 matches at 7 bases. Germline V gives CDR1 SGHTA, CDR2 FQGNSA. With V trimmed by 3 bases and J by 1 base, 2 bases remained unmatched. This CDR3 is built from 14 residues. The complete variable domain, with remaining parts taken from reference TRBV7-2 and TRBJ1-1, reads GAGVSQSPSNKVTEKGKDVELRCDPISGHTALYWYRQSLGQGLEFLIYFQGNSAPDKSGLPSDRFSAERTGGSVSTLTIQRTQQEDSAVYLCASSFRGTNTEAFFGQGTRLTVV.